This T cell receptor (beta chain) was obtained from a study of blood T cell repertoires in COVID-19. Study-level background: T cells, B-cell-depleted T cells, or PBMCs provided the cDNA or gDNA that served as material.

In the original analysis: Quantification of nucleated cells was approximated via reference gene primer amplification. Assay used: immunoSEQ multiplex PCR; TCRdb lists only in-frame clones, some missing. The V and J calls and clone size were taken over from that table, and D and trimming were inferred from the DNA. The table lists around 250,000 clones, over 75% of them singletons. While infection was still active, Seattle patients were enrolled and then followed longitudinally. The V gene end was trimmed by 5 bases and the J gene end by 8 bases; junction bases not matched to a gene: 8. The germline V gene encodes CDR1 SGHAT and CDR2 FQNNGV. The CDR3 runs 14 residues.

The chain uses TRBV11-2 and TRBJ1-4; 7 bases are a match to TRBD1. The source of this sequence is a woman in her sixties or seventies with COVID-19, enrolled during active disease. The sequencing sample was made of peripheral blood. CDR3 nucleotides: TGTGCCAGCAGCCCCAACAGGGGCCGGGAAAAACTGTTTTTT. It specifies CASSPNRGREKLFF.